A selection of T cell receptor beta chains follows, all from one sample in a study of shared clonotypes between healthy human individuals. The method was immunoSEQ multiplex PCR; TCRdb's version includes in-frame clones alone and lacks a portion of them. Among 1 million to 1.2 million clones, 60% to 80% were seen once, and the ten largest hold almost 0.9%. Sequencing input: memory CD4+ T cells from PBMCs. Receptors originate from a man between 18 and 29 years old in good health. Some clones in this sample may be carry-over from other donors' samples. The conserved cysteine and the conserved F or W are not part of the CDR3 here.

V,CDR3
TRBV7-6,ASREGATNEKLF
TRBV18,ASSPRPNTDTQY
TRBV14,ASSQGLAGGQF
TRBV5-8,ASRGNRGLGYT
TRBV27,ASSPGVGYGYT
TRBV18,ASSPGLAGNEQF
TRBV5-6,ASSPWGGLYSTIY
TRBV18,ASSPSTGPGNTIY
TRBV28,ASSSAVGGLFYGYT
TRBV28,ATWDRGGTGELF
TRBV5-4,ASRDRGPGETQY
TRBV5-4,ASSFGGGIGGYEQF
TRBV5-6,ASSAGDNEQF
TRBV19,ASSRSTGWATEAF
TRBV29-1,SSAGTGRTPSSYEQY
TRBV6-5,ASSIQGVAEAF
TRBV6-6,ASSPRQGLAKNIQY
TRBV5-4,ASSLTRGTGELF
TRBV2,ASTQGFRVEGETQY
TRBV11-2,ASSLQASGRGLGGELF
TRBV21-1,ASNSKGPDLSDSEAF
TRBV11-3,ASSLTSGSAGANVLT
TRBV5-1,ASSLVGQGPYEQY
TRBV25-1,ASTGGVGGYT
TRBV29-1,SVEGRGEQF
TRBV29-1,SVGDRAPYEQY
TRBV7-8,ASSSFGLAGDNEQF
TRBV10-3,AISESVGQPSGGYT
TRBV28,ASSEAFYEQY
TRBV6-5,ASSYSRPRGGTQY
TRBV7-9,ASSSLGTAGANVLT
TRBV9,ASSVEGQGRNTIY
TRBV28,ASSTWTGLQAMNTEAF
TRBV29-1,SGAGTGSTEQF
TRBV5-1,ASSLNPAGVSEAF
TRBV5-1,ASSYARGIEETQY
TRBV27,ASRGSRQGGGYT
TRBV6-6,ASSRENIQY
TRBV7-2,ASSLESPGLGTEAF
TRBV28,ASRGQGAYNSPLH
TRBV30,AWSPLDRDLRNEQY
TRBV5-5,ASSARTGAGNQPQH
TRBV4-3,ASSQEIGLAGTDTQY
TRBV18,ASSPPTNLGTEAF
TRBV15,ATSSGTRDQPQH
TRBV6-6,ASSYGDRGDNQPQH
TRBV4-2,ASSQDAVWDYGYT
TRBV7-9,ASSLPQNYGYT
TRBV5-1,ASSPGLAGSYEQY
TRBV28,ASSPSGTGGFYEQY
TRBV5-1,ASSLKWKNTEAF
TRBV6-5,ASKVAGGPYNEQF
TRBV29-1,SVLGQGASYEQY
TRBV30,AWSSDARNSPLH
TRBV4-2,ASSQVGRESSYNEQF
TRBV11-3,ASSRGASGTYEQY
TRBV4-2,ASSAAKIGQGVYEQY